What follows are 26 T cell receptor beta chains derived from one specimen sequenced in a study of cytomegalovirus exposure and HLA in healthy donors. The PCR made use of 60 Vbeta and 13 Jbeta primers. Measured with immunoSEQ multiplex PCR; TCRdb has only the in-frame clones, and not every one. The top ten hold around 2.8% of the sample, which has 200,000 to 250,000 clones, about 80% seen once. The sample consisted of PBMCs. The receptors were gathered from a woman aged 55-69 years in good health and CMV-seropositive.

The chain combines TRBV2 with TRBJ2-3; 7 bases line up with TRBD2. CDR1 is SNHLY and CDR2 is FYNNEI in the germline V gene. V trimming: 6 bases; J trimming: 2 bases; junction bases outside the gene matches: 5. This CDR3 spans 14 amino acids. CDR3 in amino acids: CASRDWDYTDTQYF. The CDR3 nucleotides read TGTGCCAGCAGGGACTGGGACTACACAGATACGCAGTATTTT.

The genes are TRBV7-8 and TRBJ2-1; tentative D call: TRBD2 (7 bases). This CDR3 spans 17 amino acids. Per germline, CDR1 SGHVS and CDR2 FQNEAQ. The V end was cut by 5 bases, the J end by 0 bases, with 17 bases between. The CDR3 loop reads CASSPGGPGVSYNEQFF. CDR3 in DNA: TGTGCCAGCAGCCCCGGGGGGCCTGGAGTCTCCTACAATGAGCAGTTCTTC.

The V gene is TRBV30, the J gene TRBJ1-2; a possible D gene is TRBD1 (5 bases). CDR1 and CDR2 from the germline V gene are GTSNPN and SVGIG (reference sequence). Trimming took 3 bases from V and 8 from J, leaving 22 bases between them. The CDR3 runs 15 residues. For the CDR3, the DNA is TGTGCCTGGAGCCCCGACTCAGGGAGGTCAGGAGGCTACACCTTC. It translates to CAWSPDSGRSGGYTF.

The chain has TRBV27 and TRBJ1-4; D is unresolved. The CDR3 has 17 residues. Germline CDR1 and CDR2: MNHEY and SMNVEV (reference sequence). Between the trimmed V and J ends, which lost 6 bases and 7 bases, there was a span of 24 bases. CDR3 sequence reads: CASRNGRTAREVEKLFF. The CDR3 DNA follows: TGTGCCAGCAGGAACGGGAGGACGGCCCGGGAGGTTGAAAAACTGTTTTTT.

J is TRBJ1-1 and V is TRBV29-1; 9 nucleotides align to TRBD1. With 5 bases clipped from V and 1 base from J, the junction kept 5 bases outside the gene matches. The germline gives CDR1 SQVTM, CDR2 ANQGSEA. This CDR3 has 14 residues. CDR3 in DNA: TGCAGCGTTTCCCGGGGACAGGGGAACACTGAAGCTTTCTTT. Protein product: CSVSRGQGNTEAFF.

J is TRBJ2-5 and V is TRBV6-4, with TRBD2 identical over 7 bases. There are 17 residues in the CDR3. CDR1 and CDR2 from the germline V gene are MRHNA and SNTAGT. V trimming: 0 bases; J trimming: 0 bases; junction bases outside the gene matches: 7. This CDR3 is CASSDSGRRSHQETQYF. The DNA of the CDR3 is TGTGCCAGCAGTGACTCCGGGAGGCGCAGTCACCAAGAGACCCAGTACTTC.

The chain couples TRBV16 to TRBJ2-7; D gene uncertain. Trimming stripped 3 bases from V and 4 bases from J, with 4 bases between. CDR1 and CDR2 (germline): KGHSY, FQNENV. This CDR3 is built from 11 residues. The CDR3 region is CASSQRYEQYF. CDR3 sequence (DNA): TGTGCCAGCAGCCAGAGATACGAGCAGTACTTC.

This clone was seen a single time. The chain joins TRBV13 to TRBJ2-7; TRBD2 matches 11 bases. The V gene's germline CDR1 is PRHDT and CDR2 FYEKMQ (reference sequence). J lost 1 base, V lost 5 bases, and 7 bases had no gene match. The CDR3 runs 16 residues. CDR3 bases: TGTGCCAGCAGCAAGACTAGCGGGATTAGGTCCTACGAGCAGTACTTC. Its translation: CASSKTSGIRSYEQYF.

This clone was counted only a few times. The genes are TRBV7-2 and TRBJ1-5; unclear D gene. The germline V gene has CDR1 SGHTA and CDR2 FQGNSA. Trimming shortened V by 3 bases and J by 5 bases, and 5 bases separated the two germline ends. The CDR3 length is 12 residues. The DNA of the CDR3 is TGTGCCAGCAGCTTCGGGGATCAGCCCCAGCATTTT. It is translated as CASSFGDQPQHF.

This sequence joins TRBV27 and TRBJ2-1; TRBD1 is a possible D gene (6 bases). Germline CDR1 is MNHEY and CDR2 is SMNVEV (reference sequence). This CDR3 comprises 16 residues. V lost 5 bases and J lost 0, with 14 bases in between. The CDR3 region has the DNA TGTGCCAGCAGTCCGACGGACAGCCTCTCCTACAATGAGCAGTTCTTC. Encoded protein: CASSPTDSLSYNEQFF.

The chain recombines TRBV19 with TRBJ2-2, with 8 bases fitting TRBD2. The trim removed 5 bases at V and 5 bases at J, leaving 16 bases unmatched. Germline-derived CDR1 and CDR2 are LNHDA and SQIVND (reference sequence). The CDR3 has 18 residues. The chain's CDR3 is CASSEGAAGGPGTGELFF. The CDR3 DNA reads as TGTGCCAGTAGTGAAGGCGCGGCGGGAGGCCCCGGAACCGGGGAGCTGTTTTTT.

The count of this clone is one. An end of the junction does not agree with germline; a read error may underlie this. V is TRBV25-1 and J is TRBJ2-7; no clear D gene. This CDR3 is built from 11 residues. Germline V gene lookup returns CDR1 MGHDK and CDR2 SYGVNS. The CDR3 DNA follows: TGTGCCAGCAGTGAGGCCTACGAGCGGTACTTC. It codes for CASSEAYERYF.

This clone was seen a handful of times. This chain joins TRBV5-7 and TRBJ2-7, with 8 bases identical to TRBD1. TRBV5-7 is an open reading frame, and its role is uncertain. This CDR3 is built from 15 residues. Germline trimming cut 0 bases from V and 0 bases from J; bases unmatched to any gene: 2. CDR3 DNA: TGTGCCAGCAGCTTGGGACAGGGGACCTCCTACGAGCAGTACTTC. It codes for CASSLGQGTSYEQYF.

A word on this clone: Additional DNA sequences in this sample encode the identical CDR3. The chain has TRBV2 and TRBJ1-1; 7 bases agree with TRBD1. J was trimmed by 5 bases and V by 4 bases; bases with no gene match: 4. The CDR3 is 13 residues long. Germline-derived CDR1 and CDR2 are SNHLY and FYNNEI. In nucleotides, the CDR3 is TGTGCCAGCAGTGGGACAGGAAGAACTGAAGCTTTCTTT. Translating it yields CASSGTGRTEAFF.

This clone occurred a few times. CDR3 DNA: TGTGCCAGCAGTGCACAGGGCGGCAATCAGCCCCAGCATTTT. This codes for CASSAQGGNQPQHF. The chain recombines TRBV2 with TRBJ1-5, with a tentative D call TRBD1 (6 bases). There are 14 residues in the CDR3. Germline loops: CDR1 SNHLY, CDR2 FYNNEI. V lost 4 bases to trimming and J lost 2 bases, with 9 bases between them.

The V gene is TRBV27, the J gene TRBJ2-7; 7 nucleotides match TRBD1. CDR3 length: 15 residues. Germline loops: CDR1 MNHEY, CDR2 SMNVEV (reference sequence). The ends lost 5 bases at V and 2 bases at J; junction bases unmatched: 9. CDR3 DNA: TGTGCCAGCAGTCCCAAGGGGGCTTCTACCTACGAGCAGTACTTC. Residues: CASSPKGASTYEQYF.

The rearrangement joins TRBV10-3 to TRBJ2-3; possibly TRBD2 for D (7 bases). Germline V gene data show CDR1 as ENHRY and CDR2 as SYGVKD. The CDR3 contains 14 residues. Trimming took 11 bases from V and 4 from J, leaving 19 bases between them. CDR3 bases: TGTGCCGCCGAGGTTGGAGGGGGGGCAGATACGCAGTATTTT. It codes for CAAEVGGGADTQYF.

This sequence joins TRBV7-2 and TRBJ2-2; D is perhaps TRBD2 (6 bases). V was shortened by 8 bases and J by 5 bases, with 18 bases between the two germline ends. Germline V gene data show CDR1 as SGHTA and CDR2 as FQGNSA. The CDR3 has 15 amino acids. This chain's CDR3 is CASGLLRATTGELFF. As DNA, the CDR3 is TGTGCCAGCGGACTACTAAGGGCCACTACCGGGGAGCTGTTTTTT.

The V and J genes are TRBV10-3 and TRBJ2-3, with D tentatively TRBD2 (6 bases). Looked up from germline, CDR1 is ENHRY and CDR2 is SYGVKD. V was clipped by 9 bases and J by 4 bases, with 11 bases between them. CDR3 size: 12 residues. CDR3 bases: TGTGCCATGTCCGGGACTGCAGATACGCAGTATTTT. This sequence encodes CAMSGTADTQYF.

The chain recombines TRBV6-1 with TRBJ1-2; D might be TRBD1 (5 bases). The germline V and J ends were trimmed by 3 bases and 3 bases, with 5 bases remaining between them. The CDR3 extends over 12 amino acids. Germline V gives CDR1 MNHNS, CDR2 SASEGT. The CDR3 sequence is CASSDRDYGYTF. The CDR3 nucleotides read TGTGCCAGCAGTGACAGGGACTATGGCTACACCTTC.

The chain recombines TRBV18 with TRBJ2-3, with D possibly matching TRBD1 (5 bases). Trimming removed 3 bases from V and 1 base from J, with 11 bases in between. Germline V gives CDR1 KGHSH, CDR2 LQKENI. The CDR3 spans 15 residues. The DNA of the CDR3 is TGTGCCAGCTCACCCCCCGGACAACGCACAGATACGCAGTATTTT. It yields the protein CASSPPGQRTDTQYF.

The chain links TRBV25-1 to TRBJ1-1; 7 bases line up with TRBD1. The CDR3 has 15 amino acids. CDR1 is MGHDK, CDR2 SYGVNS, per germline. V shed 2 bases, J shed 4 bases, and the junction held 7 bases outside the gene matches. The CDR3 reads CASSEHRAGGTEAFF. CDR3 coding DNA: TGTGCCAGCAGTGAACATCGAGCAGGGGGCACTGAAGCTTTCTTT.

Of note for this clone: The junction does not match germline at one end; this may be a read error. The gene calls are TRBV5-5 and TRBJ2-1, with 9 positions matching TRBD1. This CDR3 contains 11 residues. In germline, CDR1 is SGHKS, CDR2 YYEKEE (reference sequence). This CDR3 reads CASSSRDRAVF. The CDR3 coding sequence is TGTGCCAGCAGCTCCCGGGACAGGGCAGTCTTC.

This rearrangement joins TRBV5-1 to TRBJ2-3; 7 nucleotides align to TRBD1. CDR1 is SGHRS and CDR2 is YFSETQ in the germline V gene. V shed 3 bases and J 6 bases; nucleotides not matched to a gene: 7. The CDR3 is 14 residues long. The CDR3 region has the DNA TGCGCCAGCAGCTCGACAGGGCGGTCGGATACGCAGTATTTT. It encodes CASSSTGRSDTQYF.

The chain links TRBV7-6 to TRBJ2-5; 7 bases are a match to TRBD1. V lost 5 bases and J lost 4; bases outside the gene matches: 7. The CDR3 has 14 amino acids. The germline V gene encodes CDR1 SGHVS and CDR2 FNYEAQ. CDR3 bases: TGTGCCAGCAGCCTCAACAGGGGTGGAGAGACCCAGTACTTC. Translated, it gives CASSLNRGGETQYF. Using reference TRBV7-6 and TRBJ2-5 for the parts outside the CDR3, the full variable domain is GAGVSQSPRYKVTKRGQDVALRCDPISGHVSLYWYRQALGQGPEFLTYFNYEAQQDKSGLPNDRFSAERPEGSISTLTIQRTEQRDSAMYRCASSLNRGGETQYFGPGTRLLVL.

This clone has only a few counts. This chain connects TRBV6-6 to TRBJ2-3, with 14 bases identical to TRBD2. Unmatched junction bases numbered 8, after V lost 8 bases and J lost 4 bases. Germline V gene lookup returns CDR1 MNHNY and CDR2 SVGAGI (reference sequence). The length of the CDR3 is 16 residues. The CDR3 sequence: CASGGTSGRTADTQYF. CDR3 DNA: TGTGCCAGCGGGGGGACTAGCGGGAGAACGGCAGATACGCAGTATTTT.